This TCR beta chain was observed in a study of blood T cell repertoires in COVID-19. For the study at large: Some COVID-19 samples were acute and others convalescent; all came from the United States, Italy and Spain. T cells, B-cell-depleted T cells, or PBMCs provided the cDNA or gDNA that served as material.

Study processing details: Amplification of reference gene primers provided the estimated nucleated cell counts. Generated by immunoSEQ multiplex PCR, the TCRdb table keeps only in-frame clones and is missing some. The V and J calls and clone size come from that table; D and trimming were worked out from the DNA. Among about 62,000 clones, around nine tenths were seen once, and the ten largest hold roughly 1%. CDR3 length equals 16 residues. With 0 bases clipped from V and 1 base from J, the junction kept 3 bases outside the gene matches. The germline gives CDR1 LNHNV, CDR2 YYDKDF (reference sequence).

The source is an older man with acute or convalescent COVID-19. This chain connects TRBV15 to TRBJ1-5, with 7 positions matching TRBD1. Material: peripheral blood. CDR3 nucleotides: TGTGCCACCAGCAGAGATCCACAGGGGAGCAATCAGCCCCAGCATTTT. Translation: CATSRDPQGSNQPQHF. The variable domain in full, completed from reference TRBV15 and TRBJ1-5, reads DAMVIQNPRYQVTQFGKPVTLSCSQTLNHNVMYWYQQKSSQAPKLLFHYYDKDFNNEADTPDNFQSRRPNTSFCFLDIRSPGLGDTAMYLCATSRDPQGSNQPQHFGDGTRLSIL.